The T cell receptor beta chain described here comes from a study of T cell responses to AZD1222 COVID-19 vaccine. Overall study findings and caveats: Possibly, clonal diversity was underestimated; donors were largely white British and included more females.

Deletions cut 4 bases from V and 2 bases from J, with 10 bases between. CDR1 SGHRS and CDR2 YFSETQ come from the germline V gene. The CDR3 length is 14 residues. Assay used: immunoSEQ multiplex PCR; TCRdb lists only in-frame clones, some missing. The sample yields more than 100,000 clones, 92% seen once. About this clone: Its antigen is as yet unknown.

This specimen consisted of peripheral blood, obtained on day 0 of AZD1222 vaccination. This receptor was identified in an adult in good health. This chain links TRBV5-1 with TRBJ1-3; possibly TRBD1 for D (5 bases). CDR3 loop: CASSPGGAGNTIYF. Here the CDR3 DNA reads TGCGCCAGCAGCCCCGGAGGGGCTGGAAACACCATATATTTT.